Listed below are T cell receptor beta chains from one sample, sequenced in a study of T cells in Graves' hyperthyroidism and ophthalmopathy. TCRdb itself ran the multiplex PCR reads through MiXCR, one entry per CDR3 protein. The table has 350,000 to 400,000 distinct CDR3 sequences, roughly 18% seen once; the top ten hold around 40%. Sequences were obtained from blood. All receptors derive from a man in his late teens or twenties with Graves' ophthalmopathy. Both conserved end residues are trimmed from each CDR3.

J gene: TRBJ2-1
V gene: TRBV4-1
CDR3 protein: ASSHYWTGTVTYNEQF

J gene: TRBJ2-7
V gene: TRBV7-8
CDR3 protein: ASSYSGTATFYEQY

J gene: TRBJ2-1
V gene: TRBV28
CDR3 protein: ASTPLGSSYNEQF

J gene: TRBJ2-7
V gene: TRBV28
CDR3 protein: ASSLEGDWYEQY

J gene: TRBJ2-3
V gene: TRBV9
CDR3 protein: ASSVGAGGTDTQY

J gene: TRBJ2-5
V gene: TRBV4-1
CDR3 protein: ASSQNGGRETQY

J gene: TRBJ2-1
V gene: TRBV2
CDR3 protein: AIHLFSGGRGEQF

J gene: TRBJ1-2
V gene: TRBV24-1
CDR3 protein: ATMATGDRAYT

J gene: TRBJ1-1
V gene: TRBV2
CDR3 protein: ASSEGGTEAF

J gene: TRBJ2-7
V gene: TRBV6-2/TRBV6-3
CDR3 protein: ASRHPAPGTGGREQY

J gene: TRBJ2-7
V gene: TRBV18
CDR3 protein: ASSTLWGEDEQY

J gene: TRBJ2-1
V gene: TRBV4-3
CDR3 protein: ASSHPGREQF

J gene: TRBJ1-2
V gene: TRBV6-9
CDR3 protein: ASSYGWGQHYGYT

J gene: TRBJ2-7
V gene: TRBV24-1
CDR3 protein: ATSESRDGYEQY

J gene: TRBJ1-2
V gene: TRBV11-2
CDR3 protein: ASSLDLGTNYGYT

J gene: TRBJ1-2
V gene: TRBV6-1
CDR3 protein: ASSADSYGHT

J gene: TRBJ1-5
V gene: TRBV18
CDR3 protein: ASSPGSAANQPQH

J gene: TRBJ2-5
V gene: TRBV19
CDR3 protein: ASSTGTGEETQY

J gene: TRBJ1-1
V gene: TRBV13
CDR3 protein: ASSSDPSEAF

J gene: TRBJ2-5
V gene: TRBV10-3
CDR3 protein: AISLTGREETQY

J gene: TRBJ1-5
V gene: TRBV7-9
CDR3 protein: ASSSSTTAQPQH

J gene: TRBJ2-7
V gene: TRBV28
CDR3 protein: ASRPGGRYEQY

J gene: TRBJ2-3
V gene: TRBV9
CDR3 protein: ASSVAGLTGTDTQY

J gene: TRBJ1-6
V gene: TRBV28
CDR3 protein: ASSYGNSTFFYNSPLH

J gene: TRBJ2-7
V gene: TRBV20-1
CDR3 protein: SARDLRTLGEQY

J gene: TRBJ2-3
V gene: TRBV12-3/TRBV12-4
CDR3 protein: ASLADTQY

J gene: TRBJ2-1
V gene: TRBV9
CDR3 protein: ASSVPPASEQF

J gene: TRBJ1-2
V gene: TRBV7-2
CDR3 protein: ASSIDSSINYGYT

J gene: TRBJ1-2
V gene: TRBV7-9
CDR3 protein: ASSLGIMNYGYT

J gene: TRBJ2-2
V gene: TRBV20-1
CDR3 protein: SARRLANGELF

J gene: TRBJ2-5
V gene: TRBV4-1
CDR3 protein: ASSQDDGAQEAQY

J gene: TRBJ1-1
V gene: TRBV19
CDR3 protein: ASSIERLNTEAF

J gene: TRBJ2-7
V gene: TRBV7-8
CDR3 protein: ASSLARPYEQY

J gene: TRBJ1-6
V gene: TRBV5-1
CDR3 protein: ASSWGQGGNSPLH

J gene: TRBJ2-3
V gene: TRBV6-1
CDR3 protein: ASSERLPTDTQY

J gene: TRBJ2-7
V gene: TRBV12-3/TRBV12-4
CDR3 protein: ASSLGGWEGGDYEQY

J gene: TRBJ1-1
V gene: TRBV11-2
CDR3 protein: ASSPTRNTEAF

J gene: TRBJ2-7
V gene: TRBV5-5
CDR3 protein: ASSLPGHWSSYEQY

J gene: TRBJ2-5
V gene: TRBV6-1
CDR3 protein: ASSPGLGDETQY

J gene: TRBJ2-3
V gene: TRBV18
CDR3 protein: ASSPPHRSFTDTQY

J gene: TRBJ1-4
V gene: TRBV10-3
CDR3 protein: AIRETDSGEKLF

J gene: TRBJ2-7
V gene: TRBV5-1
CDR3 protein: ASSSRDRGSEQY

J gene: TRBJ1-2
V gene: TRBV20-1
CDR3 protein: SSRGGPYGYT

J gene: TRBJ2-7
V gene: TRBV2
CDR3 protein: ASSAAYEQY

J gene: TRBJ1-1
V gene: TRBV18
CDR3 protein: ASSTGERDNTEAF

J gene: TRBJ2-7
V gene: TRBV28
CDR3 protein: ASSSNGAGQYEQY

J gene: TRBJ2-7
V gene: TRBV20-1
CDR3 protein: SARDAAGIYYEQY

J gene: TRBJ1-3
V gene: TRBV27
CDR3 protein: ASTKGLGNTIY

J gene: TRBJ1-5
V gene: TRBV7-9
CDR3 protein: ASSQRGTDSNQPQH

J gene: TRBJ1-1
V gene: TRBV3-1
CDR3 protein: ASSQDSGFLAF

J gene: TRBJ2-3
V gene: TRBV27
CDR3 protein: ASSPSLSGDTQY

J gene: TRBJ1-1
V gene: TRBV10-3
CDR3 protein: AISSRDGATDTEAF